This T cell receptor beta chain was sequenced for a study of CD8+CD57+ T cells in acquired aplastic anemia. Whole-study results and caveats: In CD8+ cells, Simpson's diversity showed no significant difference between patients and controls.

TCR beta VDJ and CDR3 profiling used genomic DNA as template. MiXCR, run by TCRdb on the reads, gives a single entry per CDR3 protein. This sample has some 150,000 distinct CDR3 sequences, with around 75% found just once. Patients picked for sequencing had shown CD8+CD57+ cell expansion detected by flow cytometry. Trimming removed 3 bases from V and 3 bases from J, with 11 bases in between. There are 14 residues in the CDR3. The germline gives CDR1 KGHDR, CDR2 SFDVKD. This clonotype showed up just a few times. Its antigen is unknown. The TCR was taken from a human donor with aplastic anemia. Sequencing used sorted CD4+, CD8+, or CD8+CD57+ T cells (not recorded which) from PBMCs. This rearrangement joins TRBV24-1 to TRBJ2-7; D uncertain. The CDR3 DNA is TGTGCCACCAGTGATCAGCCCCCGTACTACGAGCAGTACTTC. It encodes CATSDQPPYYEQYF.